These 10 T cell receptor beta chains originate from one sample sequenced in a study of Ad26.COV2.S vaccination and SARS-CoV-2 variants. The treatment was: 15 to 20 received Ad26.COV2.S at low or high dose, single or two shots; 5 received placebo; per-sample allocation not given. The samples were gathered on day 63 after the first injection of vaccine or placebo. Measured with immunoSEQ multiplex PCR; TCRdb has only the in-frame clones, and not every one. The table includes roughly 420,000 clones, about 91% detected once. The source material was peripheral blood, sampled in a trial of Ad26.COV2.S vaccine versus placebo. These receptors all stem from a person between 18 and 59 years old who received the Ad26.COV2.S COVID-19 vaccine or a placebo.

This clone occurred once. The chain links TRBV6-6 to TRBJ1-2; 10 nucleotides align to TRBD1. Trimming took 2 bases from V and 8 from J; bases not matched to a gene: 5. This CDR3 is built from 14 residues. The V gene's germline CDR1 is MNHNY and CDR2 SVGAGI (reference sequence). The CDR3 spells CASSYRQGAQGYTF. Written as DNA, the CDR3 is TGTGCCAGCAGTTACCGACAGGGGGCGCAGGGCTACACCTTC.

This clone was recorded only once. The chain employs TRBV9 and TRBJ2-5, with TRBD2 matching 15 bases. Looked up from germline, CDR1 is SGDLS and CDR2 is YYNGEE. With V trimmed by 0 bases and J by 2 bases, 8 bases remained unmatched. CDR3 length equals 19 residues. The DNA of the CDR3 is TGTGCCAGCAGCGTAGGTCCCGGACTAGCGGGGGGGAAACAAGAGACCCAGTACTTC. Translating gives CASSVGPGLAGGKQETQYF.

V gene TRBV7-2 combines with J gene TRBJ2-2; 9 nucleotides line up with TRBD2. The CDR3 is 16 residues long. J was trimmed by 3 bases and V by 2 bases; bases with no gene match: 4. CDR1 and CDR2 (germline): SGHTA, FQGNSA. The CDR3 DNA reads TGTGCCAGCAGCTTAACGGGACTAGCCTACACCGGGGAGCTGTTTTTT. This gives the protein CASSLTGLAYTGELFF.

V gene TRBV7-9 combines with J gene TRBJ2-2; D unresolved. CDR3 length: 13 residues. V was trimmed by 0 bases and J by 5 bases, leaving 4 bases between them. Germline values: CDR1 SEHNR, CDR2 FQNEAQ (reference sequence). The CDR3 spells CASSLAPTGELFF. In DNA form, the CDR3 reads TGTGCCAGCAGCTTAGCGCCTACCGGGGAGCTGTTTTTT.

This clone was recorded a few times. This chain links TRBV3-1 (or the pseudogene TRBV3-2) with TRBJ1-1; D is ambiguous. Germline CDR1 reads LGHDT; CDR2 reads YNNKEL (reference sequence). CDR3 length: 14 residues. V was cut by 5 bases and J by 0 bases, with 10 bases left in between. The CDR3 loop is CASSKLGLNTEAFF. The CDR3 bases are TGTGCCAGCAGCAAGCTAGGGTTGAACACTGAAGCTTTCTTT.

Only one count was recorded for this clone. The chain has TRBV18 and TRBJ1-3; D not resolved. Germline CDR1 KGHSH, CDR2 LQKENI. V gave up 0 bases and J gave up 2 bases, with 17 bases separating them. The CDR3 loop spans 18 amino acids. The CDR3 coding sequence is TGTGCCAGCTCACCACCGAGCAGGACCATTGTTCCTGGAAACACCATATATTTT. It yields the protein CASSPPSRTIVPGNTIYF.

The rearrangement links TRBV5-1 to TRBJ2-1, with TRBD2 identical over 10 bases. Per the germline V gene, CDR1 is SGHRS and CDR2 is YFSETQ. The V gene end was trimmed by 3 bases and the J gene end by 5 bases; junction bases not matched to a gene: 5. The CDR3 length is 15 residues. The CDR3 region is CASSWGLATDNEQFF. The CDR3 region has the DNA TGCGCCAGCAGCTGGGGACTAGCGACTGACAATGAGCAGTTCTTC.

The CDR3, as DNA: TGTGCCAGCAGTTTTGGAGCAAACTATGGCTACACCTTC. Its translation: CASSFGANYGYTF. The genes are TRBV28 and TRBJ1-2, with D unclear. Trimming shortened V by 3 bases and J by 2 bases, and 7 bases separated the two germline ends. The CDR3 runs to 13 residues. Germline loops: CDR1 MDHEN, CDR2 SYDVKM.

The V and J genes are TRBV5-4 and TRBJ2-2, with 7 bases fitting TRBD1. The CDR3 extends over 13 amino acids. The J segment lost 7 bases and the V segment lost 1 base, leaving 1 base of the junction unmatched. The germline V gene encodes CDR1 SGHNT and CDR2 YYREEE (reference sequence). The chain's CDR3 is CASSLRGLGELFF. CDR3 DNA sequence: TGTGCCAGCAGCTTGAGGGGGCTCGGGGAGCTGTTTTTT. The whole variable domain, remainder taken from reference TRBV5-4 and TRBJ2-2, is ETGVTQSPTHLIKTRGQQVTLRCSSQSGHNTVSWYQQALGQGPQFIFQYYREEENGRGNFPPRFSGLQFPNYSSELNVNALELDDSALYLCASSLRGLGELFFGEGSRLTVL.

The chain couples TRBV19 to TRBJ1-6; unclear D gene. In germline, CDR1 is LNHDA, CDR2 SQIVND (reference sequence). This CDR3 region has 15 residues. The V end was cut by 6 bases, the J end by 0 bases, with 9 bases between. CDR3 coding DNA: TGTGCCAGTAGCCTCAGGAGCTCCTATAATTCACCCCTCCACTTT. Translating gives CASSLRSSYNSPLHF.